This TCR beta chain is from a study of T cells after yellow fever vaccination. The study's findings and limits: Re-detected after boosting: most primary clones, 96% of CD4 and 88% of CD8. The presence of abundant clonotypes contaminating from the bulk population was possible in FACS-sorted repertoires.

V was shortened by 4 bases and J by 8 bases, with 9 bases between the two germline ends. Germline lookup yields CDR1 SGHTA and CDR2 FQGNSA. The CDR3 has 13 residues. As to this clonotype: The antigen is undetermined.

TCRdb re-derived calls from the 5' RACE reads in MiXCR, one entry per CDR3 protein. The sample yields around 230,000 distinct CDR3 sequences, roughly 6.8% seen once. The sample here was CD4+ T cells sorted from PBMCs, taken on the day of the yellow fever booster vaccination. The chain carries TRBV7-2 and TRBJ1-6, with unresolved D. The receptor's source is a man aged 30-40 years who received the YFV17D yellow fever vaccine. The CDR3 loop is CASSYGEDSPLHF. For the CDR3, the DNA is TGTGCCAGCAGCTACGGGGAGGATTCACCCCTCCACTTT.